Included here is one T cell receptor (beta chain) sequence, with context. Its matching antigen is unknown. Every patient was affected by relapse after autologous stem cell transplantation, while exposure to brentuximab vedotin was not uniform. This record comes from a study of PD-1 blockade in classical Hodgkin lymphoma. Study results and limitations: For complete responders, baseline diversity was comparable to that of newly diagnosed patients. While CD8+ TCR diversity did not rise significantly by C4D1, CD4+ TCR diversity did. Reports indicated that newly diagnosed patients had lower baseline TCR diversity than healthy donors did. Patients starting nivolumab less than 1 year after ASCT had lower diversity and were excluded from later analyses.

The protocol was immunoSEQ multiplex PCR, while the TCRdb copy is restricted to in-frame clones and leaves out a portion. In the table there are about 93,000 clones, about four fifths of which are singletons. The TCR was taken from a human donor with classical Hodgkin lymphoma. The sample consisted of peripheral blood mononuclear cells (PBMCs), taken before the second cycle of nivolumab.

In nucleotides, the CDR3 is TGTGCCAGCGTAGTTAGGGGCACCGGGGAGCTGTTTTTT. Encoded protein: CASVVRGTGELFF. The chain links TRBV6-1 to TRBJ2-2; D possibly corresponds to TRBD1 (5 bases). Germline assignment: CDR1 MNHNS and CDR2 SASEGT. The V gene lost 8 bases and the J gene lost 4 bases, with 11 bases spanning the gap. The CDR3 totals 13 residues.